This entry lists 10 T cell receptor beta chains sequenced from one sample in a study of shared clonotypes between healthy human individuals. Profiled with immunoSEQ multiplex PCR; TCRdb holds only in-frame clones, not every one. The table records about 2 million clones, less than 95% of them present only once. Terminally differentiated effector memory CD45RA+ cells were excluded from the naive CD8 cells, which were CD45RO-negative and positively selected for CCR7. What was sequenced was naive CD8+ T cells sorted from blood. These receptors all stem from a man aged 18 to 35 in good health.

This CDR3 is CASTPEQGLIYEQYF. As DNA, the CDR3 is TGTGCCAGCACCCCTGAGCAGGGGCTCATCTACGAGCAGTACTTC. The chain employs TRBV6-1 and TRBJ2-7; TRBD1 is a possible D gene (6 bases). Germline V gene sequence: CDR1 MNHNS, CDR2 SASEGT. Trimming pared 7 bases from V and 3 bases from J, leaving 19 bases between. The CDR3 extends over 15 amino acids.

CDR3 in DNA: TGCGCCAGCAGTTTGCTAGCGGCCTACAATGAGCAGTTCTTC. This sequence encodes CASSLLAAYNEQFF. This chain connects TRBV10-2 to TRBJ2-1; 7 bases line up with TRBD2. Trimming removed 5 bases from V and 2 bases from J; junction bases left unmatched: 3. The CDR3 spans 14 residues. Germline V lookup: CDR1 WSHSY, CDR2 SAAADI.

V usage is TRBV5-4 and J usage is TRBJ2-5, with a tentative D call TRBD2 (7 bases). Deletions cut 3 bases from V and 5 bases from J, with 20 bases between. Per germline, CDR1 SGHNT and CDR2 YYREEE (reference sequence). The CDR3 covers 16 residues. CDR3 protein: CASSSAKGRGQETQYF. CDR3 nucleotide sequence: TGTGCCAGCAGCTCCGCAAAAGGGCGGGGGCAGGAGACCCAGTACTTC.

A single count supports this clone. The rearrangement links TRBV6-5 to TRBJ2-4; tentatively, D is TRBD2 (6 bases). V dropped 6 bases and J dropped 6 bases, with 18 bases sitting between them. Germline CDR1 MNHEY, CDR2 SVGAGI. This CDR3 region has 15 residues. The CDR3 spells CASSPEGGKVNIQYF. The CDR3 DNA follows: TGTGCCAGCAGCCCCGAAGGCGGGAAGGTAAACATTCAGTACTTC.

The gene calls are TRBV5-1 and TRBJ2-3; maybe TRBD1 (5 bases). The germline V gene has CDR1 SGHRS and CDR2 YFSETQ. The V gene lost 6 bases and the J gene lost 0 bases, with 11 bases spanning the gap. The CDR3 spans 14 residues. The DNA for the CDR3 is TGCGCCAGCACGACAGTTGCTAGCACAGATACGCAGTATTTT. Translated: CASTTVASTDTQYF.

This chain connects TRBV5-8 to TRBJ2-1; D remains unclear. V lost 0 bases and J lost 0, with 16 bases in between. Germline V CDR1 and CDR2: SGHTS, YDEGEE. The length of the CDR3 is 18 residues. CDR3 in DNA: TGTGCCAGCAGCTTGGAGAATCTCGCGGTTAGCTCCTACAATGAGCAGTTCTTC. This encodes CASSLENLAVSSYNEQFF.

V gene TRBV4-3 combines with J gene TRBJ1-5; 8 bases are shared with TRBD1. CDR1 LGHNA and CDR2 YSLEER come from the germline V gene. V dropped 4 bases and J dropped 6; count of bases not matched to a gene: 5. The CDR3 runs to 14 residues. The chain's CDR3 is CASSLTGGGQPQHF. The CDR3 coding sequence is TGCGCCAGCAGCCTTACAGGGGGTGGTCAGCCCCAGCATTTT.

V is TRBV7-9 and J is TRBJ2-5, with D possibly TRBD2 on 6 matching bases. Germline V gene lookup returns CDR1 SEHNR and CDR2 FQNEAQ (reference sequence). V was clipped by 5 bases and J by 1 base, with 14 bases between them. This CDR3 has 15 residues. The chain's CDR3 is CASSIGTVIQETQYF. CDR3 DNA sequence: TGTGCCAGCAGCATAGGGACTGTGATCCAAGAGACCCAGTACTTC.

This chain uses TRBV6-4 with TRBJ1-6; no reliable D call. CDR3 length equals 13 residues. V lost 3 bases, J lost 8 bases, and 8 bases lay in between. The V gene's germline CDR1 is MRHNA and CDR2 SNTAGT. The CDR3 loop reads CASSEYTHSPLHF. CDR3 nucleotide sequence: TGTGCCAGCAGTGAGTACACCCATTCACCCCTCCACTTT.

The chain combines TRBV11-3 with TRBJ2-5; 7 bases align to TRBD2. From germline, CDR1 is SGHNT and CDR2 YENEEA. The CDR3 consists of 17 residues. The V gene end was trimmed by 0 bases and the J gene end by 2 bases; junction bases not matched to a gene: 9. The CDR3 is CASSLDLAAGIQETQYF. CDR3 in DNA: TGTGCCAGCAGCTTAGATCTCGCAGCGGGGATTCAAGAGACCCAGTACTTC.